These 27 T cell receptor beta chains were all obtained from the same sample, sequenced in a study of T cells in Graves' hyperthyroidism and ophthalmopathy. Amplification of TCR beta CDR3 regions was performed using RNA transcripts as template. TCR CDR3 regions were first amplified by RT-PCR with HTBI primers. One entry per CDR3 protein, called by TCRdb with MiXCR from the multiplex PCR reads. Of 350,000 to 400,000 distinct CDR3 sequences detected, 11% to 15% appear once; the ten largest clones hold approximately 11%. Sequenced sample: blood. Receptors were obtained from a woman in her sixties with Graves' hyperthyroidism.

Here the CDR3 reads CSARDAGREREDTQYF. The CDR3 nucleotides are TGCAGTGCTAGAGATGCCGGGCGGGAGCGCGAAGATACGCAGTATTTT. This sequence joins TRBV20-1 and TRBJ2-3; TRBD2 aligns across 7 bases. V was pared by 0 bases and J by 5 bases, with 11 bases of the junction left unmatched. The CDR3 consists of 16 residues. Germline V CDR1 and CDR2: DFQATT, SNEGSKA (reference sequence).

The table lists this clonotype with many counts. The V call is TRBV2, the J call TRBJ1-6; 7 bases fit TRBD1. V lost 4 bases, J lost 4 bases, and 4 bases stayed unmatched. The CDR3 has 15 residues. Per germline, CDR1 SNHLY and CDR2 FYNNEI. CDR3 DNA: TGTGCCAGCAGTGGACAGGGCAAATATAATTCACCCCTCCACTTT. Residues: CASSGQGKYNSPLHF.

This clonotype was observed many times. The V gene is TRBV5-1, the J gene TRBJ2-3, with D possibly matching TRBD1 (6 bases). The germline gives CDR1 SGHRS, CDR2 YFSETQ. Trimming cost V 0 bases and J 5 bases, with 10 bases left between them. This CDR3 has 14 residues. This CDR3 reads CASSLVLGGDTQYF. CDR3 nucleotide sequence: TGCGCCAGCAGCTTGGTTCTAGGGGGAGATACGCAGTATTTT.

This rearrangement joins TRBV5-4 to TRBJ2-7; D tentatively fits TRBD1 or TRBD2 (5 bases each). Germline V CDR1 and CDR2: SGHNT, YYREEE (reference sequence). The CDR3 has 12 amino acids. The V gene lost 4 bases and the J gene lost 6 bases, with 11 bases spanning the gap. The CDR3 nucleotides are TGTGCCAGCAGCACACTAGACAGCGAGCAGTACTTC. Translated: CASSTLDSEQYF. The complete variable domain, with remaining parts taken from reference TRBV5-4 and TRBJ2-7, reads ETGVTQSPTHLIKTRGQQVTLRCSSQSGHNTVSWYQQALGQGPQFIFQYYREEENGRGNFPPRFSGLQFPNYSSELNVNALELDDSALYLCASSTLDSEQYFGPGTRLTVT.

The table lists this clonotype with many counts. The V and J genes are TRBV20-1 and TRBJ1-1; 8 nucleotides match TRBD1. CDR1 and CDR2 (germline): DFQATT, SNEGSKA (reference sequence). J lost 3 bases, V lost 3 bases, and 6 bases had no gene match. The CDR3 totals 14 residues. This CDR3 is CSARDRAKHTEAFF. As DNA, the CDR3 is TGCAGTGCTAGGGACAGGGCGAAGCACACTGAAGCTTTCTTT.

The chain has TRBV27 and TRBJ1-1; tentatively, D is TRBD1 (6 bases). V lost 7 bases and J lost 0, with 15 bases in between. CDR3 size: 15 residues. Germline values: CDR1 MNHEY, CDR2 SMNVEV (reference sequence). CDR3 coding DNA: TGTGCCAGCATAACTAGGGGGGGTATGAACACTGAAGCTTTCTTT. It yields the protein CASITRGGMNTEAFF.

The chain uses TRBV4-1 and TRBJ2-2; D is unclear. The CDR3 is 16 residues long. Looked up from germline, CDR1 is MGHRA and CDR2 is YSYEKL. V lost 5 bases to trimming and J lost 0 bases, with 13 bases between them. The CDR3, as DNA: TGCGCCAGCAGCACCAAAGCATTTCCGAACACCGGGGAGCTGTTTTTT. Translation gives CASSTKAFPNTGELFF.

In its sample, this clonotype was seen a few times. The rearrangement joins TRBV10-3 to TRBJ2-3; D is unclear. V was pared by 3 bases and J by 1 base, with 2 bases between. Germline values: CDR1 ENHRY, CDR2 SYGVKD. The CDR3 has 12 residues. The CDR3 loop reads CAISEGTDTQYF. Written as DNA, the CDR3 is TGTGCCATCAGTGAAGGCACAGATACGCAGTATTTT.

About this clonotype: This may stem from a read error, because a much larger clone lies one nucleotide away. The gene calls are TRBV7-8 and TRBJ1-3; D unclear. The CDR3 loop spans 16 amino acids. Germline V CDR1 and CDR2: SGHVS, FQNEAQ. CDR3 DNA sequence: TGTGCCAGCAGCCCGAAGAGGCTCAGCTCTGGAGACACCATATATTTT. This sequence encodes CASSPKRLSSGDTIYF.

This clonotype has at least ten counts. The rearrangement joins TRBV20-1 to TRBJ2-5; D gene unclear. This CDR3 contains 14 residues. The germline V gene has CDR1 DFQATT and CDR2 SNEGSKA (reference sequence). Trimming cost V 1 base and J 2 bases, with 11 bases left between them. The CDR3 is CSARVAGLQETQYF. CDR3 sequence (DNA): TGCAGTGCTAGAGTGGCAGGTTTACAAGAGACCCAGTACTTC.

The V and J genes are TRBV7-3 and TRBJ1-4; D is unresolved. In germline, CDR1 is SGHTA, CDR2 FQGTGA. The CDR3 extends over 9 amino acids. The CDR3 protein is CPVREKLFF. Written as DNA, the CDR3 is TGTCCCGTTCGAGAAAAACTGTTTTTT.

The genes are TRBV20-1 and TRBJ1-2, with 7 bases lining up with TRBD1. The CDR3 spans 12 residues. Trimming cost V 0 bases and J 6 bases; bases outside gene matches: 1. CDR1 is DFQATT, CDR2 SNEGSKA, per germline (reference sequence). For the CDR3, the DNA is TGCAGTGCTAGAGAAGGGGGCGATGGCTACACCTTC. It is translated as CSAREGGDGYTF.

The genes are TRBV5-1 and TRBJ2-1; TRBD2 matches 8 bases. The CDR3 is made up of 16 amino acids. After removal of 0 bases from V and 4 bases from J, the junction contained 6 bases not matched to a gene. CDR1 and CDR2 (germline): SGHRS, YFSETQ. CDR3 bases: TGCGCCAGCAGCTTGGTCTCGCTAGCGGGTTACAATGAGCAGTTCTTC. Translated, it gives CASSLVSLAGYNEQFF.

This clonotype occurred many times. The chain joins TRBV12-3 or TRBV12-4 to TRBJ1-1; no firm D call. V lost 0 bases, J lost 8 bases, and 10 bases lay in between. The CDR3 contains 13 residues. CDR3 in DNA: TGTGCCAGCAGTTTAGCCACCACTGTGGAAGCTTTCTTT. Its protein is CASSLATTVEAFF.

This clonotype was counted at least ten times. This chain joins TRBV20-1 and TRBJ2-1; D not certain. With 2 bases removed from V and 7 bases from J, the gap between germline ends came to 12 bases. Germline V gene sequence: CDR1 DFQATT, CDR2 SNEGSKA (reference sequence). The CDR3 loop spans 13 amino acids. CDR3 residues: CSARTPRRNEQFF. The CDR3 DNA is TGCAGTGCTAGAACCCCGCGTCGAAATGAGCAGTTCTTC.

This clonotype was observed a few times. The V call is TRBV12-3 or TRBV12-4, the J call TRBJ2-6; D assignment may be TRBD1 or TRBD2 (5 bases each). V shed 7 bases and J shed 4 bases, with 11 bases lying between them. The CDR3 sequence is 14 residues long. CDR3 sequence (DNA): TGTGCCAGCACCCAGTGGGGGGGGGCCAACGTCCTGACTTTC. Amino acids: CASTQWGGANVLTF.

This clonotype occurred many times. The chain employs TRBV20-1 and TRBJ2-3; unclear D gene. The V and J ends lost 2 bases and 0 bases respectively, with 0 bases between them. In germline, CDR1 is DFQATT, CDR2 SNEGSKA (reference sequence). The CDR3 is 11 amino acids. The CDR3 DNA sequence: TGCAGTGCTAGAAGCACAGATACGCAGTATTTT. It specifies CSARSTDTQYF.

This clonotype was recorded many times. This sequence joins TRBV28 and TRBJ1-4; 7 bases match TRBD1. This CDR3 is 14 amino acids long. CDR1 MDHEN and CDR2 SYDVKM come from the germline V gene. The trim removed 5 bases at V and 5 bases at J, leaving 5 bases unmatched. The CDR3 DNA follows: TGTGCCAGCAGTACCAGGGGGTTAAATGAAAAACTGTTTTTT. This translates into CASSTRGLNEKLFF.

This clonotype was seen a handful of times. The DNA for the CDR3 is TGCAGCGTTAACCACAATGAGCAGTTCTTC. Its protein product is CSVNHNEQFF. The V and J genes are TRBV29-1 and TRBJ2-1; D unresolved. Trimming left V 5 bases short and J 5 bases short, with 4 bases between. From germline, CDR1 is SQVTM and CDR2 ANQGSEA. The CDR3 spans 10 residues.

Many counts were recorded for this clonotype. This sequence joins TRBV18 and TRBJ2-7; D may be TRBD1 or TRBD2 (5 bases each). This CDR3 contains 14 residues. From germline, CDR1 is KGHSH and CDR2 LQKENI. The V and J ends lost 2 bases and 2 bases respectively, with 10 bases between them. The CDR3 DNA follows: TGTGCCAGCTCACCATCAGAGGGGCCCTACGAGCAGTACTTC. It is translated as CASSPSEGPYEQYF.

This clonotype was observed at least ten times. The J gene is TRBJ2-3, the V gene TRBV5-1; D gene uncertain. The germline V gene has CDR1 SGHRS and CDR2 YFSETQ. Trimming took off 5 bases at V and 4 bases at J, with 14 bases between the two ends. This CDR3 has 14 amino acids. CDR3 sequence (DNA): TGCGCCAGCAGTCCCCTTCACCCCCCAGATACGCAGTATTTT. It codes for CASSPLHPPDTQYF.

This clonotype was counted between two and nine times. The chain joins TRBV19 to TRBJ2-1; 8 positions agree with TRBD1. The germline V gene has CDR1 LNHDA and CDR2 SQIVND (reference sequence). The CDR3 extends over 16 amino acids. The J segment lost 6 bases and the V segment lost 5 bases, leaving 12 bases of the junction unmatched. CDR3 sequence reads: CASSAIDRGAGNEQFF. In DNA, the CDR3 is TGTGCCAGTAGTGCCATCGACAGGGGAGCAGGCAATGAGCAGTTCTTC.

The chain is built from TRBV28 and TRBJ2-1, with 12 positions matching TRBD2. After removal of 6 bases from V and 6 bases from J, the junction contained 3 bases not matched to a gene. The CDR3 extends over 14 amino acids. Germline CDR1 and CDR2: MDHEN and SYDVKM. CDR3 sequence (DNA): TGTGCCAGCAGGGCTAGCGGGAGGGGCAATGAGCAGTTCTTC. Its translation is CASRASGRGNEQFF. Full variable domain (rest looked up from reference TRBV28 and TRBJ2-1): DVKVTQSSRYLVKRTGEKVFLECVQDMDHENMFWYRQDPGLGLRLIYFSYDVKMKEKGDIPEGYSVSREKKERFSLILESASTNQTSMYLCASRASGRGNEQFFGPGTRLTVL.

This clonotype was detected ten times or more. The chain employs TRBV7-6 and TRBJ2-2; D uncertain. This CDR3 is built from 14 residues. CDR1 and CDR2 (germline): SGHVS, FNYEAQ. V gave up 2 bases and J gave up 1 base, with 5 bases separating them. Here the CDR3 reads CASSLSMNTGELFF. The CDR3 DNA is TGTGCCAGCAGCTTAAGTATGAACACCGGGGAGCTGTTTTTT.

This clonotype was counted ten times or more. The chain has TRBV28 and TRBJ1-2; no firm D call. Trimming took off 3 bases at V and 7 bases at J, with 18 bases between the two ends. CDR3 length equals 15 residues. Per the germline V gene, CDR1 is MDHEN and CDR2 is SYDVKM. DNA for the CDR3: TGTGCCAGCAGTTTGACACCTCTTATGCGGTTTGGCTACACCTTC. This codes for CASSLTPLMRFGYTF.

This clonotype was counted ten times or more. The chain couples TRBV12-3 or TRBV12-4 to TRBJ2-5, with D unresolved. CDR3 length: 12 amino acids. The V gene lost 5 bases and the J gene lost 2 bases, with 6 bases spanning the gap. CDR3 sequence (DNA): TGTGCCAGCAGTAACCAGCAAGAGACCCAGTACTTC. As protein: CASSNQQETQYF.

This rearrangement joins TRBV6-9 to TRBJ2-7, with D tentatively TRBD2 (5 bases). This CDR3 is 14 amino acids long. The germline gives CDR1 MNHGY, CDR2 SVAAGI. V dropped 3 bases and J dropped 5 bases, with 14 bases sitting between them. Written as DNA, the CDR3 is TGTGCCAGCAGTTACCCCACTAGGATCCACGAGCAGTACTTC. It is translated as CASSYPTRIHEQYF.